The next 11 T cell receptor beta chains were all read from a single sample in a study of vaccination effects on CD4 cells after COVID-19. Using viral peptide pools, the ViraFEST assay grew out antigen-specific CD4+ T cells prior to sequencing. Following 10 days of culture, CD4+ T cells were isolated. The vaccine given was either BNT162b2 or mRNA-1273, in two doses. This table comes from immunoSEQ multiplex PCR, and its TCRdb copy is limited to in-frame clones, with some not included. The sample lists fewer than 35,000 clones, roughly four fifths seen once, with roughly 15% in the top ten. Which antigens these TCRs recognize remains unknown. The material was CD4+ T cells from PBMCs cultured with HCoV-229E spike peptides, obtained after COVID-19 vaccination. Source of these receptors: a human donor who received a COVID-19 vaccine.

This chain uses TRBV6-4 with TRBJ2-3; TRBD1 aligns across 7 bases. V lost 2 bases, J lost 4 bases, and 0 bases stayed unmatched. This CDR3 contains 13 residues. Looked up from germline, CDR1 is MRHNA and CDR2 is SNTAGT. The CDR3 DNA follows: TGTGCCAGCAGTGACCAGGGGGCAGATACGCAGTATTTT. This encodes CASSDQGADTQYF.

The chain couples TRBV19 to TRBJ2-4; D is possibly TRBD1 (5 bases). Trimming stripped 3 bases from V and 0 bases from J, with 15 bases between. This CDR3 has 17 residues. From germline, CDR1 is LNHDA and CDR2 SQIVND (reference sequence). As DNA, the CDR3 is TGTGCCAGTAGTATGGATACAGGCGTCCTAGCCAAAAACATTCAGTACTTC. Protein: CASSMDTGVLAKNIQYF.

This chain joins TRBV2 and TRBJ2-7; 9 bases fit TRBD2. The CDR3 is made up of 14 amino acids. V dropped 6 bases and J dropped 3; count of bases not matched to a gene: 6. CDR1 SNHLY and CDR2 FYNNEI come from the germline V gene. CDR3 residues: CASRELAGDYEQYF. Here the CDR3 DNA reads TGTGCCAGCAGGGAACTAGCGGGTGACTACGAGCAGTACTTC.

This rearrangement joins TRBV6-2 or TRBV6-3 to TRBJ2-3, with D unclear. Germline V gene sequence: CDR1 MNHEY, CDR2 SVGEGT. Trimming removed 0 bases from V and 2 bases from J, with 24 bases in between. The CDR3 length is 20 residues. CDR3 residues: CASSYSAFLLNKPHTDTQYF. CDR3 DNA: TGTGCCAGCAGTTACTCGGCGTTCTTATTGAACAAGCCCCACACAGATACGCAGTATTTT.

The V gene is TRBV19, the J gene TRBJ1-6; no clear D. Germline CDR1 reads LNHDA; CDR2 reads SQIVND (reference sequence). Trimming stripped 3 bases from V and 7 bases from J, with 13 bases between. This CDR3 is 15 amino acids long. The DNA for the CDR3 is TGTGCCAGTAGTATGGGTCAACAGATAAATTCACCCCTCCACTTT. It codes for CASSMGQQINSPLHF. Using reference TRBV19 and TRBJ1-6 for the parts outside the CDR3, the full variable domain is DGGITQSPKYLFRKEGQNVTLSCEQNLNHDAMYWYRQDPGQGLRLIYYSQIVNDFQKGDIAEGYSVSREKKESFPLTVTSAQKNPTAFYLCASSMGQQINSPLHFGNGTRLTVT.

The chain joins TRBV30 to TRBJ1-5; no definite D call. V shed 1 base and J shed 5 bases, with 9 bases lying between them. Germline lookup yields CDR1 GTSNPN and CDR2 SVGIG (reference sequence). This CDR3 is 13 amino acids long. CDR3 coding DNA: TGTGCCTGGAGTGCTAATTCAGATCAGCCCCAGCATTTT. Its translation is CAWSANSDQPQHF.

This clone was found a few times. This CDR3 is CASSRHTNEKLFF. The CDR3 region has the DNA TGTGCCAGCAGTAGACACACCAATGAAAAACTGTTTTTT. This sequence joins TRBV9 and TRBJ1-4, with D uncertain. The CDR3 runs to 13 residues. Looked up from germline, CDR1 is SGDLS and CDR2 is YYNGEE. The V end was cut by 5 bases, the J end by 5 bases, with 10 bases between.

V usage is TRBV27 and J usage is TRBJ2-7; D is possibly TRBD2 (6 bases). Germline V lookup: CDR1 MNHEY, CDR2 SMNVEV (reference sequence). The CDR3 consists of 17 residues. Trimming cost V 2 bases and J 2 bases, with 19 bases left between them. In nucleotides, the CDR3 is TGTGCCAGCAGTTTAAATCCCGGGACTGGGATTGCCTACGAGCAGTACTTC. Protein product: CASSLNPGTGIAYEQYF.

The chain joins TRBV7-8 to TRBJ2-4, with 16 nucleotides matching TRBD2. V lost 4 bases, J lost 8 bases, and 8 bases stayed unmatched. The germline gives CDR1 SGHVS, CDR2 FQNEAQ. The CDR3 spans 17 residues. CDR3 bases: TGTGCCAGCAGCTCAATCGGGACTAGCGGGAGGGGAGACATTCAGTACTTC. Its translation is CASSSIGTSGRGDIQYF.

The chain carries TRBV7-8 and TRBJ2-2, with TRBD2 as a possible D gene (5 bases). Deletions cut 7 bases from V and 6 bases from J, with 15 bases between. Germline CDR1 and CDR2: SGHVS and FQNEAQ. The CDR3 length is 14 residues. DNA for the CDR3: TGTGCCAGCATAAGAGGTTTGCGGGCCGGGGAGCTGTTTTTT. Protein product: CASIRGLRAGELFF.

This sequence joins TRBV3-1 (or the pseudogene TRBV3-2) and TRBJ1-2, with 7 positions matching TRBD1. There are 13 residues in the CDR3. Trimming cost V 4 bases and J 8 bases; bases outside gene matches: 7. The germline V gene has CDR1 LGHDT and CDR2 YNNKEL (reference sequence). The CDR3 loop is CASSLDRSRGYTF. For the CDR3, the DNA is TGTGCCAGCAGCCTGGACAGGTCGAGGGGCTACACCTTC.